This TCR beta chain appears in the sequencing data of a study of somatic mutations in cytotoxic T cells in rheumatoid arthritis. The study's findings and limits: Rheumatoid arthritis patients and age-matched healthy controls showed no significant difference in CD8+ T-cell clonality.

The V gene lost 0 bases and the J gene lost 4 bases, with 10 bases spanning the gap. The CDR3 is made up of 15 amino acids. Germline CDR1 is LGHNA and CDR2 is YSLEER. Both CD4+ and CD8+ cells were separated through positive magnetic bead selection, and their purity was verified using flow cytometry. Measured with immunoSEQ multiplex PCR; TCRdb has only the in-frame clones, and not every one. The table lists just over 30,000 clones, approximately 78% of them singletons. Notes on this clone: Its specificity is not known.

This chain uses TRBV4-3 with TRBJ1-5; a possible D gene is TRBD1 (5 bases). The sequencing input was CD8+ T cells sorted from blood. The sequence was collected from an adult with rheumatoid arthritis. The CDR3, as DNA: TGCGCCAGCAGCCAAGATGGTGACAGAAATCAGCCCCAGCATTTT. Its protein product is CASSQDGDRNQPQHF.